The clone carrying this T cell receptor beta chain has only one observation. These data come from a study of PD-1 blockade in mismatch repair-deficient tumors. Study information: Patients had about eleven mismatch repair-deficient cancer types and were previously treated and progressing.

PCR or immunohistochemistry showed mismatch repair deficiency in every enrolled patient. Measured with immunoSEQ multiplex PCR; TCRdb has only the in-frame clones, and not every one. The table shows tens of thousands of clones, with around 85% occurring only once. J was trimmed by 4 bases and V by 4 bases; bases with no gene match: 6. In germline, CDR1 is SGHNT, CDR2 YENEEA. There are 14 residues in the CDR3. The chain has TRBV11-3 and TRBJ2-5; 7 nucleotides match TRBD1. The clonotype originates from an adult with mismatch repair-deficient cancer. This sample comprised peripheral blood, obtained 12 weeks after starting pembrolizumab. The chain's CDR3 is CASSWTGPGETQYF. The CDR3 DNA is TGTGCCAGCAGCTGGACAGGTCCCGGAGAGACCCAGTACTTC. Supplemented by reference TRBV11-3 and TRBJ2-5, the full variable domain reads EAGVVQSPRYKIIEKKQPVAFWCNPISGHNTLYWYLQNLGQGPELLIRYENEEAVDDSQLPKDRFSAERLKGVDSTLKIQPAELGDSAVYLCASSWTGPGETQYFGPGTRLLVL.